This is a list of T cell receptor beta chains from one sample in a study of human T cells and chemical hapten exposure. TCRdb re-derived calls from the RACE reads in MiXCR, one entry per CDR3 protein. The table has just over 80,000 distinct CDR3 sequences, approximately 11% seen once; the top ten hold around 4.2%. Sample: whole blood, taken in connection with sensitization to the hapten diphenylcyclopropenone (DPC). The receptor source for this set is a woman between 50 and 59 years old with alopecia areata. Some clones in this sample may be carry-over from other donors' samples. Each CDR3 is given with its conserved first and last residue. A D gene is named only where the DNA matches it firmly. Not all rows give a size; the values are once, few, many and, for expanded clones, a class.

CDR3 DNA: TGTGCCAGCAGGAACTTCCGCGGTACCGAGCAGTTCTTC
CDR3 protein: CASRNFRGTEQFF
V gene: TRBV27
clone size: NA
J gene: TRBJ2-1
D gene: NA

CDR3 DNA: TGTGCCAGCAGATCTCAAGCGGGAGGGGTTTTGAATGAGCAGTTCTTC
CDR3 protein: CASRSQAGGVLNEQFF
V gene: TRBV28
clone size: medium-sized
J gene: TRBJ2-1
D gene: TRBD2

CDR3 DNA: TGTGCCAGCAGCCGATCCGGGACAGGGCCTCTCGAGCAGTACTTC
CDR3 protein: CASSRSGTGPLEQYF
V gene: TRBV7-6
clone size: few
J gene: TRBJ2-7
D gene: TRBD1

CDR3 DNA: TGCAGTGCTAGAGACCTCACCTACAATGAGCAGTTCTTC
CDR3 protein: CSARDLTYNEQFF
V gene: TRBV20-1
clone size: few
J gene: TRBJ2-1
D gene: NA

CDR3 DNA: TGTGCCAGCAGATCAACAGGCGGGAGGGATTCCTTC
CDR3 protein: CASRSTGGRDSF
V gene: TRBV6-5
clone size: NA
J gene: TRBJ2-1
D gene: TRBD2

CDR3 DNA: TGTGCCAGCTCACCCCTGGGAGGGGGCGCGGGCACTGAAGCTTTCTTT
CDR3 protein: CASSPLGGGAGTEAFF
V gene: TRBV18
clone size: NA
J gene: TRBJ1-1
D gene: TRBD1

CDR3 DNA: TGTGCCAGCAGCTTTGATAGCGGGTACACCGGGGAGCTGTTTTTT
CDR3 protein: CASSFDSGYTGELFF
V gene: TRBV11-3
clone size: NA
J gene: TRBJ2-2
D gene: TRBD2

CDR3 DNA: TGCAGTGTAAAAGAGAGCTCCTATAATTCACCCCTCCACTTT
CDR3 protein: CSVKESSYNSPLHF
V gene: TRBV20-1
clone size: few
J gene: TRBJ1-6
D gene: NA

CDR3 DNA: TGCGCCAGCAGCGTTATAGGGACTACCGTATACAATGAGCAGTTCTTC
CDR3 protein: CASSVIGTTVYNEQFF
V gene: TRBV5-1
clone size: NA
J gene: TRBJ2-1
D gene: TRBD2

CDR3 DNA: TGTGCCAGCAGTCAGAAAAGACCCTACGAGCAGTACTTC
CDR3 protein: CASSQKRPYEQYF
V gene: TRBV27
clone size: NA
J gene: TRBJ2-7
D gene: NA

CDR3 DNA: TGTGCCAGCAGCCAACCGGTTGCCTACGAGCAGTACTTC
CDR3 protein: CASSQPVAYEQYF
V gene: TRBV4-2
clone size: few
J gene: TRBJ2-7
D gene: NA

CDR3 DNA: TGTGCCAGCAGTCAGCCCCATTTGCGTAGGGGCGACACTGAAGCTTTCTTT
CDR3 protein: CASSQPHLRRGDTEAFF
V gene: TRBV27
clone size: many
J gene: TRBJ1-1
D gene: NA

CDR3 DNA: TGTGCCTGGAGTGTTATGGCAGGGGGTCAGCACGAGCAGTACTTC
CDR3 protein: CAWSVMAGGQHEQYF
V gene: TRBV30
clone size: NA
J gene: TRBJ2-7
D gene: TRBD1

CDR3 DNA: TGCGCCAGCAGCCAAGCCGGGGGAGGAAGTTGGAACACTGAAGCTTTCTTT
CDR3 protein: CASSQAGGGSWNTEAFF
V gene: TRBV4-3
clone size: NA
J gene: TRBJ1-1
D gene: NA

CDR3 DNA: TGTGCCAGTAGTATAGAGGACGGGACAGGCTATGGCTACACCTTC
CDR3 protein: CASSIEDGTGYGYTF
V gene: TRBV19
clone size: many
J gene: TRBJ1-2
D gene: TRBD1

CDR3 DNA: TGTGCCAGCAGTTACAATCAGCCCCAGCATTTT
CDR3 protein: CASSYNQPQHF
V gene: TRBV28
clone size: few
J gene: TRBJ1-5
D gene: NA

CDR3 DNA: TGCGCCAGCTCGTCGACCGCGGGACTAGCGGGGGAGAAGTACTTC
CDR3 protein: CASSSTAGLAGEKYF
V gene: TRBV5-1
clone size: few
J gene: TRBJ2-7
D gene: TRBD2

CDR3 DNA: TGTGCCAGCAGCTTATGGACTAGCGGTCCGGCCGGGGAGCTGTTTTTT
CDR3 protein: CASSLWTSGPAGELFF
V gene: TRBV7-2
clone size: NA
J gene: TRBJ2-2
D gene: TRBD2

CDR3 DNA: TGCAGTGCTAGAGTGCGACCCCAGAGCTCTGGGGCCAACGTCCTGACTTTC
CDR3 protein: CSARVRPQSSGANVLTF
V gene: TRBV20-1
clone size: many
J gene: TRBJ2-6
D gene: NA